This paragraph reports one T cell receptor (beta chain). This entry is derived from a study of T cell clones after liver transplantation. Trimming pared 5 bases from V and 2 bases from J, leaving 7 bases between. The CDR3 is made up of 12 amino acids. Germline loops: CDR1 SGHTA, CDR2 FQGNSA. Some clones are missing from TCRdb's copy, which holds only in-frame ones; the method was immunoSEQ multiplex PCR. The sample holds 85,000 to 130,000 clones, 82% seen once. This rearrangement joins TRBV7-2 to TRBJ2-7; D is unresolved. Sequenced here: CD4+ T cells from blood, sampled before liver transplant. This TCR derives from a human donor who received a liver transplant. This chain's CDR3 is CASSPLTYEQYF. The CDR3 DNA follows: TGTGCCAGCAGCCCCTTAACCTACGAGCAGTACTTC. The full variable domain, completed using reference TRBV7-2 and TRBJ2-7, is GAGVSQSPSNKVTEKGKDVELRCDPISGHTALYWYRQSLGQGLEFLIYFQGNSAPDKSGLPSDRFSAERTGGSVSTLTIQRTQQEDSAVYLCASSPLTYEQYFGPGTRLTVT.